The rows below give T cell receptor beta chains drawn from one sample of a study of tumor-infiltrating lymphocytes in localized non-small cell lung cancer. The protocol was immunoSEQ multiplex PCR, while the TCRdb copy is restricted to in-frame clones and leaves out a portion. The sample holds some 9,000 clones, 68% seen once. What was sequenced was uninvolved lung tissue not adjacent to the tumor. These receptors were taken from a human donor with non-small cell lung cancer. The conserved cysteine and the conserved F or W are not part of the CDR3 here. The D gene is left open where the match is weak.

CDR3aa | v_gene | d_gene
SVEFFLNTEAF | TRBV29-1 | .
ASSKGLTRTGELF | TRBV5-1 | TRBD2
ASSNQEGSTDTQY | TRBV19 | .
ASTLRLAETQY | TRBV2 | .
ASSARDVAYEQY | TRBV25-1 | .
ASNPGEAF | TRBV2 | .
ASSPQPRGHTGELF | TRBV7-2 | .
SVSVGSNQPQH | TRBV29-1 | .
ASRGANQPQH | TRBV28 | .
AISDVEISSYEQY | TRBV10-3 | .
ASGRDRAF | TRBV6-5 | TRBD1
SVGSGGASSGNTIY | TRBV29-1 | .
ASMGRGVAF | TRBV2 | .
SARTGTGGTEAF | TRBV29-1 | .
ASSSFGGTGMGGANVLT | TRBV5-4 | .
ASSPGHQETQY | TRBV7-7 | .
ASGRGQSQY | TRBV25-1 | TRBD2
ASSQEPGANTEAF | TRBV4-3 | .
ASSKGFGGKETQY | TRBV28 | .
ASSPRGAGDVGELF | TRBV9 | TRBD2
ASSLGTRSDGQF | TRBV7-9 | TRBD2
ASSAPGTGYGYT | TRBV9 | TRBD1
ASSQPTASGYT | TRBV6-6 | .
ASSSRRGVWYEQY | TRBV5-6 | .
ASSPSGRGNTQY | TRBV7-6 | TRBD2
ASSLGQGNGGYT | TRBV5-1 | TRBD1
ASSIDSLEQY | TRBV2 | .
ASSVGPRTGGTEQY | TRBV9 | TRBD1
ASSLGLGGTQY | TRBV7-2 | .
ASSQGTGFDEQY | TRBV7-3 | TRBD1
ASSLKMGGQGTQY | TRBV5-1 | .
ASSQDGLSGANVLT | TRBV4-2 | .
ASSPRVSGEGYGYT | TRBV4-3 | .
ASSQTPGSSYEQY | TRBV4-2 | .
ASSDKNTDTQY | TRBV14 | .
AIRGQPNRADTQY | TRBV7-2 | .
SVIQGRDQPQH | TRBV29-1 | .
ASSLALTATDTQY | TRBV7-2 | .
ASSPSGRQETQY | TRBV28 | TRBD2
ASSPGDGKENEKLF | TRBV25-1 | .
SANRGQNTEAF | TRBV29-1 | TRBD1
AISALQGKKAYEQY | TRBV10-3 | .
ASSLGQSPLH | TRBV27 | .
ASSFGGPNQPQH | TRBV7-8 | .
ASRRQENTEAF | TRBV11-2 | .
ASSVTGAGSGNTIY | TRBV10-2 | TRBD1